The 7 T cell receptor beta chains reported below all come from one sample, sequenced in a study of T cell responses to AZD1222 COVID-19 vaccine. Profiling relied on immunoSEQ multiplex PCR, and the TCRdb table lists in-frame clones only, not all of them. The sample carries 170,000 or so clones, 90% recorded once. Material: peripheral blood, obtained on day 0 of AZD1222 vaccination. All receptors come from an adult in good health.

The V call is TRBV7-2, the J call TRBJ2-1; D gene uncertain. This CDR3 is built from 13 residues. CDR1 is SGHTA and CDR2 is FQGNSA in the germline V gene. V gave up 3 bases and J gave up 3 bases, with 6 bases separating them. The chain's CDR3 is CASSFTLYNEQFF. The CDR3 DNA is TGTGCCAGCAGCTTTACTCTCTACAATGAGCAGTTCTTC.

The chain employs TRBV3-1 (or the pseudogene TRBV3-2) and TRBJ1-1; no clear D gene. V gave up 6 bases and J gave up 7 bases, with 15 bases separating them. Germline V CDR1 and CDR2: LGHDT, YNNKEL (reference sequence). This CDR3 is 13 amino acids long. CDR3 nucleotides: TGTGCCAGCAGTCAACCAGCCCCCAGTGAAGCTTTCTTT. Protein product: CASSQPAPSEAFF.

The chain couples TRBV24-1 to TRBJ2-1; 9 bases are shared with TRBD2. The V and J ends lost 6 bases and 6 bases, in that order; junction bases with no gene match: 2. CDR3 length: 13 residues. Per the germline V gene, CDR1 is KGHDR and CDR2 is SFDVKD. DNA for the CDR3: TGTGCCACCAGTCGCGGGGGGGCCAATGAGCAGTTCTTC. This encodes CATSRGGANEQFF.

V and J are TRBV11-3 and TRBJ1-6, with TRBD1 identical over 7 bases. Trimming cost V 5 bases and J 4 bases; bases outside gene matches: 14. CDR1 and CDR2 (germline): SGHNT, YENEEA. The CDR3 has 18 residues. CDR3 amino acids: CASSRLTGANPYNSPLHF. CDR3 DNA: TGTGCCAGCAGCCGTCTAACAGGGGCCAATCCATATAATTCACCCCTCCACTTT.

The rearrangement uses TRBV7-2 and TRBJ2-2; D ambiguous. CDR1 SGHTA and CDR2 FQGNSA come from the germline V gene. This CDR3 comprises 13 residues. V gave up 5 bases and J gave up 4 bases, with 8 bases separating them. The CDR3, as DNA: TGTGCCAGCAGCGACTCATTCACCGGGGAGCTGTTTTTT. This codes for CASSDSFTGELFF.

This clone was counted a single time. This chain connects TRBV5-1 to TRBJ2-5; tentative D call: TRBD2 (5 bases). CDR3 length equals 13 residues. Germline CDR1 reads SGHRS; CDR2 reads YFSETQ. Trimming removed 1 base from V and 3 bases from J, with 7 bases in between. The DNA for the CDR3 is TGCGCCAGCAGCTTGCGGGGAGAAGAGACCCAGTACTTC. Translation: CASSLRGEETQYF.

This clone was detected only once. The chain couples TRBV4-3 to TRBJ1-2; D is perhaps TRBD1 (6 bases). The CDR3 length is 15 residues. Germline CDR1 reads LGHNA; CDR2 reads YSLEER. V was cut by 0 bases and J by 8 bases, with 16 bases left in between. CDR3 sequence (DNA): TGCGCCAGCAGCCAAGATCTTCACAGGGTAGGGGGCTACACCTTC. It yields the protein CASSQDLHRVGGYTF.